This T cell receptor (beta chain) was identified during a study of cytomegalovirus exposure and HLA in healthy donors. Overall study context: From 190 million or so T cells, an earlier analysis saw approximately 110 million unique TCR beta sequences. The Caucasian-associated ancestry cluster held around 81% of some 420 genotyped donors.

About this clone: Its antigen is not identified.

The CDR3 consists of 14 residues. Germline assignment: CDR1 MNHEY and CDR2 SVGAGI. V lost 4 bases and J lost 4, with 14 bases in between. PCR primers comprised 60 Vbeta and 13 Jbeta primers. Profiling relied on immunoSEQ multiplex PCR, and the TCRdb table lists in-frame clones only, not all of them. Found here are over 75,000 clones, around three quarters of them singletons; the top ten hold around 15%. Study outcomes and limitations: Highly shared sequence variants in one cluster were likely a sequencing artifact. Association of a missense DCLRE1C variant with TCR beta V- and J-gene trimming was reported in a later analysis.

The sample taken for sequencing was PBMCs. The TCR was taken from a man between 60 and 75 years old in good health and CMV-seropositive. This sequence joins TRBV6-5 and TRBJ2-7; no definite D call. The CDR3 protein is CASSLSGWIYEQYF. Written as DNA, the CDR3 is TGTGCCAGCAGTTTGTCCGGGTGGATTTACGAGCAGTACTTC.